The entry below describes one T cell receptor beta chain. What it binds is not known. Trimming took off 4 bases at V and 0 bases at J, with 10 bases between the two ends. CDR1 and CDR2 from the germline V gene are MNHEY and SVGAGI. This CDR3 contains 15 residues. The record originates from a study of T cells in localized non-small cell lung cancer. General observations from the study: T cell clonality was highest in uninvolved adjacent lung, above tumor. Only one tumor region went through sequencing, so heterogeneity may still be there. Longer overall survival was linked to higher blood T cell density. Among the top 100 tumor clones, a median approximately 60 appeared in adjacent lung.

Libraries were prepared by immunoSEQ multiplex PCR; TCRdb keeps only in-frame clonotypes and omits some of them. This table holds some 31,000 clones, over 65% found once. The chain joins TRBV6-5 to TRBJ2-1, with a weak D call TRBD2 (6 bases). This specimen consisted of peripheral blood, obtained before any cancer treatment. The receptor was isolated from a male donor older than 55 with stage II squamous cell lung carcinoma. The CDR3 loop is CASSWDSSSYNEQFF. The CDR3 DNA is TGTGCCAGCAGTTGGGACTCGAGCTCCTACAATGAGCAGTTCTTC.